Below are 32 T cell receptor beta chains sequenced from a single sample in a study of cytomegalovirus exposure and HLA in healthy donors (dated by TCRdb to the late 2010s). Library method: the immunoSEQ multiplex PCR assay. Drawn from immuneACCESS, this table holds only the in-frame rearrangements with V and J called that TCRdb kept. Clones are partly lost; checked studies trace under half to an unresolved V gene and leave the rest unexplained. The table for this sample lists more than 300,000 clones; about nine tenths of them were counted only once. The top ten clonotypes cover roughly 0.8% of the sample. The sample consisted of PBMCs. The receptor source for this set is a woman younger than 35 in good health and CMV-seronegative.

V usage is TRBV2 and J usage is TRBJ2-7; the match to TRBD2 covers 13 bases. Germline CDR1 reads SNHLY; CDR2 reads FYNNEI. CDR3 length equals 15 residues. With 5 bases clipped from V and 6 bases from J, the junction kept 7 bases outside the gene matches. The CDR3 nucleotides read TGTGCCAGCAGTCGAGGGACTAGCGGGATTGTCGAGCAGTACTTC. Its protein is CASSRGTSGIVEQYF.

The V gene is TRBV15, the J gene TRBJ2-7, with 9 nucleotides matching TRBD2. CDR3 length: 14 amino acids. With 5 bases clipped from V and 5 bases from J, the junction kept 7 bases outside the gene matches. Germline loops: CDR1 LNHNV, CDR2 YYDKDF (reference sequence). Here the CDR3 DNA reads TGTGCCACCAGCGGTAGCGGGAGTAGCGACGAGCAGTACTTC. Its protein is CATSGSGSSDEQYF.

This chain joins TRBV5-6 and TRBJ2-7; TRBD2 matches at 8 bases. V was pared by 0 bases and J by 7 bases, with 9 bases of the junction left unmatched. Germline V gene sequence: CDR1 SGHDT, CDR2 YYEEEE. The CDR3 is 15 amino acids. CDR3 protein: CASSLVAGGPGEQYF. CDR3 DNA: TGTGCCAGCAGCTTGGTTGCGGGAGGACCGGGAGAGCAGTACTTC.

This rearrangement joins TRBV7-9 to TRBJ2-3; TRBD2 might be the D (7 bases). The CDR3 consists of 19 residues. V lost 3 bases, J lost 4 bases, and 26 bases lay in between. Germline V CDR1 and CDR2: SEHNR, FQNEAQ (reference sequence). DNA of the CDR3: TGTGCCAGCAGCTTTCAGTGGGGGGGCACCAGGGGACACGCAGATACGCAGTATTTT. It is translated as CASSFQWGGTRGHADTQYF.

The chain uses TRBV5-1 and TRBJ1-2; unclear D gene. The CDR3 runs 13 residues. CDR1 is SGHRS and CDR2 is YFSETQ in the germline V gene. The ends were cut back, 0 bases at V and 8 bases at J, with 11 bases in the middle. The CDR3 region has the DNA TGCGCCAGCAGCTTGGCCCCCCACTGGGGCTACACCTTC. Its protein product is CASSLAPHWGYTF.

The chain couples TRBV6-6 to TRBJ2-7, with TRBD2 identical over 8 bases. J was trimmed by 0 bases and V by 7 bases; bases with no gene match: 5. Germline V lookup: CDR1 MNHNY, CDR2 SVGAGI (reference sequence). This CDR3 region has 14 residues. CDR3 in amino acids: CASKSGGDSYEQYF. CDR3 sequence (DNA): TGTGCCAGCAAATCGGGGGGGGACTCCTACGAGCAGTACTTC.

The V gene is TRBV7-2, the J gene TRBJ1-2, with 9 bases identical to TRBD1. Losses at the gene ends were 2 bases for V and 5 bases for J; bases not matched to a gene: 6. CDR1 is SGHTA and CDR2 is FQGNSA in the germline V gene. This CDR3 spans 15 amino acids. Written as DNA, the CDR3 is TGTGCCAGCAGCTTATATAGGACAGGGGTGTATGGCTACACCTTC. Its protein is CASSLYRTGVYGYTF.

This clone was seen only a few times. The CDR3 nucleotides are TGTGCCATCAGTGAGCGGGATAGCAATCAGCCCCAGCATTTT. Translating it yields CAISERDSNQPQHF. V and J are TRBV10-3 and TRBJ1-5; D unclear. This CDR3 comprises 14 residues. CDR1 is ENHRY, CDR2 SYGVKD, per germline. V lost 2 bases, J lost 0 bases, and 5 bases lay in between.

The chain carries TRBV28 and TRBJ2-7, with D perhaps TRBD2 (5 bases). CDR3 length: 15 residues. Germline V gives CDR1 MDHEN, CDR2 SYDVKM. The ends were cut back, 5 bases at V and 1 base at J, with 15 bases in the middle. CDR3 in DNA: TGTGCCAGCAGTCCCCCCGGGGATGGGTCCTACGAGCAGTACTTC. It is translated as CASSPPGDGSYEQYF.

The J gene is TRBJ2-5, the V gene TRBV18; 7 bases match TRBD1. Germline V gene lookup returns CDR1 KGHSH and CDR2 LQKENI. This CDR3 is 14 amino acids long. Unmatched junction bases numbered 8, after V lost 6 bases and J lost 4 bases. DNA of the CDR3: TGTGCCAGCTCCCCCCGCTCAGGGGGAGAGACCCAGTACTTC. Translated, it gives CASSPRSGGETQYF. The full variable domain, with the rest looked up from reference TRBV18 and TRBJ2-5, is NAGVMQNPRHLVRRRGQEARLRCSPMKGHSHVYWYRQLPEEGLKFMVYLQKENIIDESGMPKERFSAEFPKEGPSILRIQQVVRGDSAAYFCASSPRSGGETQYFGPGTRLLVL.

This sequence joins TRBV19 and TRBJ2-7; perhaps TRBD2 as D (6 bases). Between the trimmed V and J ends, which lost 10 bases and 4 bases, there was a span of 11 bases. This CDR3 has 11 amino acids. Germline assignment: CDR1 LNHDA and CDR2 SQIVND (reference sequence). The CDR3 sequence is CATTREYEQYF. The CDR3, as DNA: TGTGCCACAACTCGGGAGTACGAGCAGTACTTC. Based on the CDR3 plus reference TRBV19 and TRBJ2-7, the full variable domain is DGGITQSPKYLFRKEGQNVTLSCEQNLNHDAMYWYRQDPGQGLRLIYYSQIVNDFQKGDIAEGYSVSREKKESFPLTVTSAQKNPTAFYLCATTREYEQYFGPGTRLTVT.

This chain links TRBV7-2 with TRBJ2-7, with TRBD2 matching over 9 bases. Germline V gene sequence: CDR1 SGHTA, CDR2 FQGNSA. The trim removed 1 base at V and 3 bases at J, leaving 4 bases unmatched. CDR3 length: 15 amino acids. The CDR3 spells CASSLGLAGIYEQYF. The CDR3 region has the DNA TGTGCCAGCAGCTTAGGGCTAGCGGGAATCTACGAGCAGTACTTC.

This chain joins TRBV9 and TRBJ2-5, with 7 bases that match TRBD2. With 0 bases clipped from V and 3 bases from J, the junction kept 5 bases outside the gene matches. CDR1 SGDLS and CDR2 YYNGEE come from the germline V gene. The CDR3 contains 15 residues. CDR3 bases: TGTGCCAGCAGCGTAGGGCTAGCGGATAAAGAGACCCAGTACTTC. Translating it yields CASSVGLADKETQYF.

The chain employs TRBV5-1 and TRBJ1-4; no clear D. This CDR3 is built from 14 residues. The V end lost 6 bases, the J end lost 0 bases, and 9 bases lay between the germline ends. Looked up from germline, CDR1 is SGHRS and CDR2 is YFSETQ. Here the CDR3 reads CASTADSTNEKLFF. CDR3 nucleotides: TGCGCCAGCACAGCAGACTCAACTAATGAAAAACTGTTTTTT.

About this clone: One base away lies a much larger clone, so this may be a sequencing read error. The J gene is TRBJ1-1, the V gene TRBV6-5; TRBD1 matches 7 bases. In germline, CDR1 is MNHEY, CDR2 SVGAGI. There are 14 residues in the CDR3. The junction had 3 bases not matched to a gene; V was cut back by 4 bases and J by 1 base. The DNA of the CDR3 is TGTGCCAGCAGTTCCTGGACAGGGAACACTGAAGCTTTCTTT. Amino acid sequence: CASSSWTGNTEAFF.

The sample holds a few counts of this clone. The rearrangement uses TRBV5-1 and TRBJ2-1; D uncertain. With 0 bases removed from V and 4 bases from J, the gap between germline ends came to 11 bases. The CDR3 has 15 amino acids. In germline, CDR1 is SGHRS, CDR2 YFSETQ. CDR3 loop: CASSLEQAIYNEQFF. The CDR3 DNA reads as TGCGCCAGCAGCTTGGAGCAGGCCATTTACAATGAGCAGTTCTTC.

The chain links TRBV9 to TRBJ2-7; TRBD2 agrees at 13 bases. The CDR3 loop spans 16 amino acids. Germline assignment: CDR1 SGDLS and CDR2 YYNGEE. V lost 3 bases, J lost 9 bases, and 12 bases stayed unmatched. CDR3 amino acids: CASSEGTSGTYVGQYF. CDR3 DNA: TGTGCCAGCAGCGAGGGGACTAGCGGGACCTACGTAGGGCAGTACTTC. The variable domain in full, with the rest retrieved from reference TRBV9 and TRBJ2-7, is DSGVTQTPKHLITATGQRVTLRCSPRSGDLSVYWYQQSLDQGLQFLIQYYNGEERAKGNILERFSAQQFPDLHSELNLSSLELGDSALYFCASSEGTSGTYVGQYFGPGTRLTVT.

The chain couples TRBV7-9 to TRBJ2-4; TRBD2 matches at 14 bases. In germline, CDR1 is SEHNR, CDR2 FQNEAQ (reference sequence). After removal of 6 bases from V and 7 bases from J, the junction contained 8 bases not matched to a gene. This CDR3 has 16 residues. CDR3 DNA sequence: TGTGCCAGCAGGAAGGGACTAGCGGGAGTTGAGAACATTCAGTACTTC. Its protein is CASRKGLAGVENIQYF.

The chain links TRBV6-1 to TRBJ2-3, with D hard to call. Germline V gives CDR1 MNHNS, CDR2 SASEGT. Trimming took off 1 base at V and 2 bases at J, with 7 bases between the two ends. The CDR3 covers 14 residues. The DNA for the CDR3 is TGTGCCAGCAGTGAAGTCACACCCACAGATACGCAGTATTTT. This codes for CASSEVTPTDTQYF.

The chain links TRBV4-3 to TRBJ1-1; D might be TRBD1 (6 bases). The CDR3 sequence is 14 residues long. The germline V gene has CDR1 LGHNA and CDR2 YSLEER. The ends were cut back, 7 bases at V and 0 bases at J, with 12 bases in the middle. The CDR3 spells CASKGGVLNTEAFF. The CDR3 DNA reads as TGCGCCAGCAAGGGGGGGGTCCTGAACACTGAAGCTTTCTTT.

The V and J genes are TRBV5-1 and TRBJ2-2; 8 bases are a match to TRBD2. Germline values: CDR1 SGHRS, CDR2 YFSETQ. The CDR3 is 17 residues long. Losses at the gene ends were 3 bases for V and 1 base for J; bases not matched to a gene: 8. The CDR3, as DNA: TGCGCCAGCAGCTCAAGACTTAGCGGGGTGAACACCGGGGAGCTGTTTTTT. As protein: CASSSRLSGVNTGELFF.

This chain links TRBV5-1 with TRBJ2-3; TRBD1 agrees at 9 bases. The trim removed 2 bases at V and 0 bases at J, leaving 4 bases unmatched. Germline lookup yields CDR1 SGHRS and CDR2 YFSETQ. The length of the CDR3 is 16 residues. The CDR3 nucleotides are TGCGCCAGCAGCTTTGGGACAGGGTCAAGCACAGATACGCAGTATTTT. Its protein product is CASSFGTGSSTDTQYF.

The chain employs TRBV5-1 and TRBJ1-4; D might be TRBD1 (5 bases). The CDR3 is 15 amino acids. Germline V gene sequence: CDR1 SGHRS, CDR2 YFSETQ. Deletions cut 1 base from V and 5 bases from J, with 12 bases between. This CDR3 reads CASSLNAGVNEKLFF. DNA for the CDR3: TGCGCCAGCAGCTTGAATGCGGGGGTCAATGAAAAACTGTTTTTT.

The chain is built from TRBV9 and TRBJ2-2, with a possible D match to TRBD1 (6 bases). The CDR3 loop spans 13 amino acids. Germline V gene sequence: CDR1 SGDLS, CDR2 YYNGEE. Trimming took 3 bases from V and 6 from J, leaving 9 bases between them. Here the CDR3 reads CASSARQAGELFF. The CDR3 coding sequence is TGTGCCAGCAGCGCCCGACAGGCCGGGGAGCTGTTTTTT.

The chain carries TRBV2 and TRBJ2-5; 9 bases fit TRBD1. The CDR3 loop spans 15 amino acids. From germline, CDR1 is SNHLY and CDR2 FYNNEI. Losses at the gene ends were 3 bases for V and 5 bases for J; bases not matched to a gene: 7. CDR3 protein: CASSETGTGRETQYF. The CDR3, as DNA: TGTGCCAGCAGTGAGACCGGGACAGGGCGGGAGACCCAGTACTTC.

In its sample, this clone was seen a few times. CDR3 region: CASSGVQEGTEAFF. The CDR3 DNA reads as TGTGCCAGCAGCGGGGTTCAGGAGGGCACTGAAGCTTTCTTT. The V and J genes are TRBV9 and TRBJ1-1; D is undetermined. V dropped 3 bases and J dropped 4 bases, with 13 bases sitting between them. Germline CDR1 reads SGDLS; CDR2 reads YYNGEE. The CDR3 totals 14 residues.

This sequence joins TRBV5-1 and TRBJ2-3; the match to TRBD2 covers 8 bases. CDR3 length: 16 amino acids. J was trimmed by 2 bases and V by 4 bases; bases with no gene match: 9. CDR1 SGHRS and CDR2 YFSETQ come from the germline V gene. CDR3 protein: CASSPQTSVNTDTQYF. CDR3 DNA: TGCGCCAGCAGCCCCCAGACTAGCGTCAACACAGATACGCAGTATTTT. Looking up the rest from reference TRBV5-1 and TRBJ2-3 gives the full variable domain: KAGVTQTPRYLIKTRGQQVTLSCSPISGHRSVSWYQQTPGQGLQFLFEYFSETQRNKGNFPGRFSGRQFSNSRSEMNVSTLELGDSALYLCASSPQTSVNTDTQYFGPGTRLTVL.

The CDR3 DNA is TGCAGCGTTAAGGGACTAGGGGGCTTGGATACGCAGTATTTT. Its translation: CSVKGLGGLDTQYF. This sequence joins TRBV29-1 and TRBJ2-3, with D possibly TRBD2 on 8 matching bases. The ends were cut back, 5 bases at V and 6 bases at J, with 18 bases in the middle. This CDR3 has 14 amino acids. The germline CDR1 and CDR2 sequences are SQVTM and ANQGSEA.

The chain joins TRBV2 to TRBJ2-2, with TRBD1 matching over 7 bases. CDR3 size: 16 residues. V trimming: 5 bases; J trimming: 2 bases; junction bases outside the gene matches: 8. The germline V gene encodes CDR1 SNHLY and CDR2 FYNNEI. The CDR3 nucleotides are TGTGCCAGCAGTCTAACAGGGGCGGGTAACACCGGGGAGCTGTTTTTT. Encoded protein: CASSLTGAGNTGELFF.

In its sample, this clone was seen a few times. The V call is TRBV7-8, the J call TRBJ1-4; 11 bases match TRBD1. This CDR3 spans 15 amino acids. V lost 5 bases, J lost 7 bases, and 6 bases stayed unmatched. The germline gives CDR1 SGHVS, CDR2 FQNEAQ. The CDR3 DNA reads TGTGCCAGCAGCGATGGACAGGGGGCGGGTGAAAAACTGTTTTTT. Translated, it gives CASSDGQGAGEKLFF.

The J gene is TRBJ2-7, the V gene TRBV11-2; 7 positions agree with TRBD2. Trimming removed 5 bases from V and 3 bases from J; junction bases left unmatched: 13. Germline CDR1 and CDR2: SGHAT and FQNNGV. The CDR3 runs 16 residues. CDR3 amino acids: CASSPQPLGGIYEQYF. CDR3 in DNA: TGTGCCAGCAGCCCCCAGCCCCTGGGGGGGATCTACGAGCAGTACTTC. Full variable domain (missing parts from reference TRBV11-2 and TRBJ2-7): EAGVAQSPRYKIIEKRQSVAFWCNPISGHATLYWYQQILGQGPKLLIQFQNNGVVDDSQLPKDRFSAERLKGVDSTLKIQPAKLEDSAVYLCASSPQPLGGIYEQYFGPGTRLTVT.

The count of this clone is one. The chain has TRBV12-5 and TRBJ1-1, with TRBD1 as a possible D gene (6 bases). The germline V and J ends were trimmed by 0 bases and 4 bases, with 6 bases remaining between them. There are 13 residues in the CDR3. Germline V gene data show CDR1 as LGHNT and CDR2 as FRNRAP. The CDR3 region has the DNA TGTGCTAGTGGTTTGGTACAGGGCACTGAAGCTTTCTTT. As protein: CASGLVQGTEAFF.